Following are 14 T cell receptor beta chains from one sample sequenced in a study of blood T cell repertoires in COVID-19. The method was immunoSEQ multiplex PCR; TCRdb's version includes in-frame clones alone and lacks a portion of them. The table has tens of thousands of clones, roughly 80% seen once. Sequenced material: peripheral blood. These receptors were obtained from a human donor in a cohort sampled during active COVID-19.

The V gene is TRBV2, the J gene TRBJ2-1; 9 bases fit TRBD2. CDR1 and CDR2 (germline): SNHLY, FYNNEI. The CDR3 sequence is 15 residues long. J lost 4 bases, V lost 5 bases, and 6 bases had no gene match. The DNA of the CDR3 is TGTGCCAGCAGTTACCTAGCGGGGCAATACAATGAGCAGTTCTTC. It translates to CASSYLAGQYNEQFF.

V gene TRBV12-3 or TRBV12-4 combines with J gene TRBJ2-1; 8 bases map to TRBD2. The J segment lost 9 bases and the V segment lost 6 bases, leaving 7 bases of the junction unmatched. The CDR3 sequence is 13 residues long. DNA for the CDR3: TGTGCCAGCAGGCGGGAGGTAGGGGGTGAGCAGTTCTTC. Translated: CASRREVGGEQFF.

This clone was seen a few times. J is TRBJ1-5 and V is TRBV10-3; weak D call: TRBD1 (6 bases). Germline CDR1 ENHRY, CDR2 SYGVKD. V gave up 2 bases and J gave up 10 bases, with 15 bases separating them. The CDR3 totals 14 residues. The CDR3 loop is CAISEGTRMDPQHF. CDR3 sequence (DNA): TGTGCCATCAGTGAGGGGACAAGGATGGATCCCCAGCATTTT.

The rearrangement uses TRBV19 and TRBJ1-1, with a tentative D call TRBD1 (6 bases). V was pared by 6 bases and J by 5 bases, with 13 bases between. From germline, CDR1 is LNHDA and CDR2 SQIVND (reference sequence). The CDR3 spans 13 residues. This CDR3 reads CASRGAGPTEAFF. The CDR3 nucleotides are TGTGCCAGTAGGGGGGCTGGCCCTACTGAAGCTTTCTTT.

The genes are TRBV6-1 and TRBJ1-4; no definite D call. Germline V gene data show CDR1 as MNHNS and CDR2 as SASEGT. This CDR3 has 15 residues. V lost 0 bases, J lost 6 bases, and 11 bases lay in between. CDR3 nucleotide sequence: TGTGCCAGCAGTGAAGCGCTAGGCGTCTATGAAAAACTGTTTTTT. Its protein is CASSEALGVYEKLFF.

The V gene is TRBV5-5, the J gene TRBJ1-4, with a possible D match to TRBD1 (6 bases). Per the germline V gene, CDR1 is SGHKS and CDR2 is YYEKEE (reference sequence). V was trimmed by 4 bases and J by 8 bases, leaving 12 bases between them. The CDR3 consists of 13 residues. The CDR3 region has the DNA TGTGCCAGCAGCCGGCGGACAGAAGAAAAACTGTTTTTT. Its translation is CASSRRTEEKLFF.

This sequence joins TRBV27 and TRBJ1-5; TRBD1 agrees at 7 bases. The CDR3 sequence is 17 residues long. Germline assignment: CDR1 MNHEY and CDR2 SMNVEV (reference sequence). V was pared by 4 bases and J by 2 bases, with 11 bases of the junction left unmatched. DNA for the CDR3: TGTGCCAGCAGTTCGTTACAGGGGACTAGAGGCAATCAGCCCCAGCATTTT. Protein product: CASSSLQGTRGNQPQHF.

In its sample, this clone was seen once. This chain uses TRBV27 with TRBJ1-2, with D maybe TRBD1 (5 bases). The germline gives CDR1 MNHEY, CDR2 SMNVEV (reference sequence). The CDR3 is 14 residues long. V was cut by 6 bases and J by 4 bases, with 15 bases left in between. The CDR3 nucleotides are TGTGCCAGCAGAAAAGACAGCGCTTCCTATGGCTACACCTTC. It encodes CASRKDSASYGYTF.

The gene calls are TRBV6-2 or TRBV6-3 and TRBJ1-5; D possibly corresponds to TRBD1 (5 bases). With 0 bases removed from V and 8 bases from J, the gap between germline ends came to 20 bases. CDR3 length: 17 amino acids. Germline CDR1 is MNHEY and CDR2 is SVGEGT. CDR3 nucleotides: TGTGCCAGCAGTTACTCGGCCTTTGGGGGGGTCAGGGAGCCCCAGCATTTT. Amino acids: CASSYSAFGGVREPQHF.

This sequence joins TRBV2 and TRBJ2-7, with a tentative D call TRBD2 (6 bases). This CDR3 has 13 amino acids. The ends were cut back, 8 bases at V and 3 bases at J, with 14 bases in the middle. Germline CDR1 SNHLY, CDR2 FYNNEI. The CDR3, as DNA: TGTGCCAGCGGACTATCGAGGGGCTACGAGCAGTACTTC. This translates into CASGLSRGYEQYF. Variable domain in full (rest from reference TRBV2 and TRBJ2-7): EPEVTQTPSHQVTQMGQEVILRCVPISNHLYFYWYRQILGQKVEFLVSFYNNEISEKSEIFDDQFSVERPDGSNFTLKIRSTKLEDSAMYFCASGLSRGYEQYFGPGTRLTVT.

To note about this clone: At the DNA level, this CDR3 is encoded by other sequences in the same sample as well. The chain combines TRBV28 with TRBJ2-7; 10 nucleotides agree with TRBD1. The V gene end was trimmed by 6 bases and the J gene end by 2 bases; junction bases not matched to a gene: 7. Germline V lookup: CDR1 MDHEN, CDR2 SYDVKM. This CDR3 comprises 15 residues. Here the CDR3 reads CASSLGGQGTYEQYF. The CDR3 nucleotides read TGTGCCAGCAGCCTCGGGGGACAGGGGACCTACGAGCAGTACTTC.

The genes are TRBV18 and TRBJ2-1; 8 bases match TRBD1. Trimming took 3 bases from V and 6 from J; bases not matched to a gene: 7. The CDR3 runs to 15 residues. CDR1 KGHSH and CDR2 LQKENI come from the germline V gene. In nucleotides, the CDR3 is TGTGCCAGCTCACCGCTCGGGACAGGCCTCAATGAGCAGTTCTTC. It encodes CASSPLGTGLNEQFF. Variable domain in full (rest from reference TRBV18 and TRBJ2-1): NAGVMQNPRHLVRRRGQEARLRCSPMKGHSHVYWYRQLPEEGLKFMVYLQKENIIDESGMPKERFSAEFPKEGPSILRIQQVVRGDSAAYFCASSPLGTGLNEQFFGPGTRLTVL.

The chain has TRBV6-5 and TRBJ2-2; tentative D call: TRBD1 (6 bases). The CDR3 runs to 15 residues. Germline V CDR1 and CDR2: MNHEY, SVGAGI. The V end was cut by 5 bases, the J end by 4 bases, with 14 bases between. CDR3 DNA: TGTGCCAGCAGTCTAAAACAACAGGGCACCGGGGAGCTGTTTTTT. Its protein is CASSLKQQGTGELFF.

This clone was detected only a few times. The chain recombines TRBV6-5 with TRBJ2-7; 11 bases agree with TRBD2. The CDR3 covers 14 residues. After removal of 5 bases from V and 2 bases from J, the junction contained 2 bases not matched to a gene. Germline V lookup: CDR1 MNHEY, CDR2 SVGAGI. The DNA of the CDR3 is TGTGCCAGCAGTCTAGCGGGGGGTACCTACGAGCAGTACTTC. It is translated as CASSLAGGTYEQYF.